The 32 T cell receptor beta chains below come from one sample, sequenced in a study of tumor T cells in aggressive B-cell lymphoma. The repertoire was sequenced with immunoSEQ multiplex PCR; TCRdb's copy has only in-frame clones and lacks some. The sample has 9,900 or so clones; about nine tenths are singletons. Sequenced sample: tumor tissue. The origin of the receptors is an adult with diffuse large B cell lymphoma.

The rearrangement joins TRBV18 to TRBJ1-1, with D tentatively TRBD1 (5 bases). The CDR3 sequence is 14 residues long. Trimming removed 5 bases at V and 1 base at J, with 11 bases between. Germline V gene sequence: CDR1 KGHSH, CDR2 LQKENI. CDR3 amino acids: CASSEGAANTEAFF. The CDR3 region has the DNA TGTGCCAGCTCAGAAGGGGCGGCGAACACTGAAGCTTTCTTT. Drawing the rest from reference TRBV18 and TRBJ1-1, the complete variable domain is NAGVMQNPRHLVRRRGQEARLRCSPMKGHSHVYWYRQLPEEGLKFMVYLQKENIIDESGMPKERFSAEFPKEGPSILRIQQVVRGDSAAYFCASSEGAANTEAFFGQGTRLTVV.

The CDR3 is CASSFVSGGATDTQYF. Here the CDR3 DNA reads TGTGCCAGCAGCTTTGTTAGCGGGGGGGCAACAGATACGCAGTATTTT. This chain links TRBV7-9 with TRBJ2-3; 11 bases agree with TRBD2. Germline CDR1 is SEHNR and CDR2 is FQNEAQ (reference sequence). This CDR3 is 16 amino acids long. J lost 3 bases, V lost 3 bases, and 5 bases had no gene match.

The chain is built from TRBV5-1 and TRBJ1-1; 8 bases align to TRBD1. The V segment lost 7 bases and the J segment 1 base; nucleotides outside the gene matches: 9. This CDR3 region has 15 residues. Germline V gene sequence: CDR1 SGHRS, CDR2 YFSETQ. The CDR3 region is CASGTGPVQNTEAFF. CDR3 in DNA: TGCGCCAGCGGGACAGGACCCGTACAGAACACTGAAGCTTTCTTT.

V gene TRBV6-5 combines with J gene TRBJ1-1, with D perhaps matching TRBD1 (5 bases). V lost 5 bases and J lost 6, with 16 bases in between. The CDR3 spans 14 residues. The V gene's germline CDR1 is MNHEY and CDR2 SVGAGI. This chain's CDR3 is CASSRDNIRAEAFF. The CDR3 nucleotides are TGTGCCAGCAGTCGAGACAATATCAGGGCTGAAGCTTTCTTT.

The V call is TRBV15, the J call TRBJ1-2, with 7 nucleotides matching TRBD1. Losses at the gene ends were 3 bases for V and 5 bases for J; bases not matched to a gene: 3. Germline V CDR1 and CDR2: LNHNV, YYDKDF (reference sequence). CDR3 length: 13 residues. The CDR3 DNA follows: TGTGCCACCAGCAGGACAGGGAGTTATGGCTACACCTTC. It is translated as CATSRTGSYGYTF.

CDR3 region: CASSTPWGGYNSPLHF. CDR3 coding DNA: TGCGCCAGCAGCACTCCCTGGGGAGGGTATAATTCACCCCTCCACTTT. The chain uses TRBV4-1 and TRBJ1-6; D call uncertain. V was clipped by 5 bases and J by 4 bases, with 15 bases between them. Per germline, CDR1 MGHRA and CDR2 YSYEKL. CDR3 length equals 16 residues.

The chain has TRBV10-3 and TRBJ1-2; 9 nucleotides align to TRBD1. CDR3 length: 14 residues. Germline CDR1 and CDR2: ENHRY and SYGVKD. V trimming: 8 bases; J trimming: 6 bases; junction bases outside the gene matches: 10. The CDR3 DNA reads TGTGCCATCGCCGGACAGGGGTTTATCGATGGCTACACCTTC. This gives the protein CAIAGQGFIDGYTF.

The chain links TRBV28 to TRBJ1-1; D unclear. The CDR3 totals 12 residues. The V end was cut by 2 bases, the J end by 11 bases, with 12 bases between. Per the germline V gene, CDR1 is MDHEN and CDR2 is SYDVKM. CDR3 nucleotide sequence: TGTGCCAGCAGTTTAGATCGAAGGGAGGCTTTCTTT. This translates into CASSLDRREAFF.

Notes on this clone: In the same sample, other DNA sequences code for this CDR3. V gene TRBV6-1 combines with J gene TRBJ2-7; TRBD2 is a possible D gene (5 bases). This CDR3 comprises 18 residues. CDR1 is MNHNS and CDR2 is SASEGT in the germline V gene. Trimming pared 0 bases from V and 0 bases from J, leaving 18 bases between. Here the CDR3 reads CASSEARAWSAHSYEQYF. Written as DNA, the CDR3 is TGTGCCAGCAGTGAAGCGCGGGCCTGGTCAGCCCACTCCTACGAGCAGTACTTC.

The chain uses TRBV11-3 and TRBJ2-3; tentative D call: TRBD2 (6 bases). The CDR3 is made up of 13 amino acids. CDR1 SGHNT and CDR2 YENEEA come from the germline V gene. Trimming stripped 8 bases from V and 4 bases from J, with 13 bases between. CDR3 DNA sequence: TGTGCCAGCTCGGGCGGGGACTCAGATACGCAGTATTTT. Protein product: CASSGGDSDTQYF.

The rearrangement joins TRBV5-4 to TRBJ2-7; 7 positions match TRBD1. The length of the CDR3 is 14 residues. Germline CDR1 and CDR2: SGHNT and YYREEE (reference sequence). With 4 bases clipped from V and 4 bases from J, the junction kept 8 bases outside the gene matches. The chain's CDR3 is CASSGDRESYEQYF. Here the CDR3 DNA reads TGTGCCAGCAGCGGTGACAGGGAGTCATACGAGCAGTACTTC.

The chain uses TRBV7-9 and TRBJ1-1; 11 bases match TRBD1. The CDR3 totals 16 residues. Germline CDR1 and CDR2: SEHNR and FQNEAQ (reference sequence). V shed 5 bases and J 5 bases; nucleotides not matched to a gene: 10. CDR3 sequence (DNA): TGTGCCAGCAGCCCCCGGGACAGGGGGTTGGGAACTGAAGCTTTCTTT. The encoded protein is CASSPRDRGLGTEAFF.

V is TRBV7-8 and J is TRBJ2-1, with D tentatively TRBD2 (5 bases). This CDR3 region has 16 residues. V lost 3 bases, J lost 3 bases, and 15 bases lay in between. CDR1 and CDR2 from the germline V gene are SGHVS and FQNEAQ. The CDR3 reads CASSLSRGLYYNEQFF. The CDR3 DNA sequence: TGTGCCAGCAGCTTGTCTCGGGGTCTCTACTACAATGAGCAGTTCTTC.

The chain uses TRBV15 and TRBJ1-5, with D possibly TRBD1 on 6 matching bases. Trimming shortened V by 0 bases and J by 6 bases, and 12 bases separated the two germline ends. The CDR3 covers 15 residues. CDR1 is LNHNV, CDR2 YYDKDF, per germline (reference sequence). The CDR3 DNA sequence: TGTGCCACCAGCAGAGATAGCAGGGGCGGTCAGCCCCAGCATTTT. It codes for CATSRDSRGGQPQHF.

The chain has TRBV15 and TRBJ1-4; D might be TRBD1 (5 bases). CDR1 and CDR2 from the germline V gene are LNHNV and YYDKDF (reference sequence). This CDR3 region has 17 residues. Trimming removed 0 bases from V and 11 bases from J, with 22 bases in between. The CDR3 region has the DNA TGTGCCACCAGCAGAGATGAGGAGGGGAGGTCCAGGCAGAAACTGTTTTTT. Residues: CATSRDEEGRSRQKLFF.

The chain employs TRBV30 and TRBJ1-3; D not resolved. Germline V gene data show CDR1 as GTSNPN and CDR2 as SVGIG (reference sequence). The CDR3 loop spans 12 amino acids. V was pared by 0 bases and J by 3 bases, with 3 bases between. CDR3 amino acids: CAWSVLGNTIYF. In nucleotides, the CDR3 is TGTGCCTGGAGTGTACTTGGAAACACCATATATTTT.

The rearrangement links TRBV30 to TRBJ1-5; 8 nucleotides align to TRBD1. The length of the CDR3 is 13 residues. With 3 bases clipped from V and 7 bases from J, the junction kept 5 bases outside the gene matches. Germline-derived CDR1 and CDR2 are GTSNPN and SVGIG (reference sequence). The CDR3 DNA follows: TGTGCCTGGAGCGGACAGGGAAAACAGCCCCAGCATTTT. Its protein is CAWSGQGKQPQHF.

This clone has only a few counts. The junction does not match germline at one end; this may be a read error. The rearrangement links TRBV6-1 to TRBJ2-7; 10 nucleotides agree with TRBD2. The CDR3 extends over 16 amino acids. Germline CDR1 MNHNS, CDR2 SASEGT. CDR3 sequence: CASREEPSGSFYEQYF. CDR3 in DNA: TGTGCCAGCAGGGAAGAGCCTAGCGGGAGTTTCTACGAGCAGTACTTC.

V gene TRBV6-1 combines with J gene TRBJ2-2, with D perhaps TRBD2 (6 bases). The CDR3 runs to 14 residues. With 8 bases removed from V and 6 bases from J, the gap between germline ends came to 16 bases. CDR1 MNHNS and CDR2 SASEGT come from the germline V gene. The CDR3 DNA sequence: TGTGCCAGCTCTCTAGCGAGGGCCGCCGGGGAGCTGTTTTTT. It encodes CASSLARAAGELFF.

The rearrangement links TRBV7-8 to TRBJ2-7; no clear D gene. Trimming shortened V by 1 base and J by 2 bases, and 9 bases separated the two germline ends. Germline V CDR1 and CDR2: SGHVS, FQNEAQ. The CDR3 sequence is 14 residues long. CDR3 sequence (DNA): TGTGCCAGCAGCTTAGTGAACAGAGCCTACGAGCAGTACTTC. As protein: CASSLVNRAYEQYF.

The V gene is TRBV7-9, the J gene TRBJ2-1; 7 nucleotides match TRBD2. The CDR3 is 14 amino acids. Germline CDR1 reads SEHNR; CDR2 reads FQNEAQ (reference sequence). With 1 base clipped from V and 7 bases from J, the junction kept 4 bases outside the gene matches. The CDR3 coding sequence is TGTGCCAGCAGCTTAGGCGGGAGCCCAAATGAGCAGTTCTTC. Translation gives CASSLGGSPNEQFF.

This sequence joins TRBV6-1 and TRBJ1-5; D may be TRBD1 (5 bases). The CDR3 totals 14 residues. CDR1 is MNHNS, CDR2 SASEGT, per germline. V lost 4 bases and J 4 bases, leaving 11 bases between the germline ends. CDR3 bases: TGTGCCAGCAGTGCATTCGGGGGGAATCAGCCCCAGCATTTT. Its translation is CASSAFGGNQPQHF.

V usage is TRBV5-1 and J usage is TRBJ1-1; D not resolved. The CDR3 is 13 residues long. Germline lookup yields CDR1 SGHRS and CDR2 YFSETQ. Trimming cost V 3 bases and J 8 bases, with 14 bases left between them. In DNA, the CDR3 is TGCGCCAGCAGCTCGCAGGACGGACTCGAAGCTTTCTTT. This translates into CASSSQDGLEAFF. The entire variable domain, with the rest obtained from reference TRBV5-1 and TRBJ1-1, is as follows: KAGVTQTPRYLIKTRGQQVTLSCSPISGHRSVSWYQQTPGQGLQFLFEYFSETQRNKGNFPGRFSGRQFSNSRSEMNVSTLELGDSALYLCASSSQDGLEAFFGQGTRLTVV.

This clone was seen a handful of times. The chain recombines TRBV5-6 with TRBJ2-1; D perhaps matches TRBD1 (5 bases). Germline loops: CDR1 SGHDT, CDR2 YYEEEE. The length of the CDR3 is 14 residues. V lost 2 bases, J lost 4 bases, and 10 bases lay in between. CDR3 sequence reads: CASSFQGTYNEQFF. The CDR3, as DNA: TGTGCCAGCAGCTTCCAGGGAACGTACAATGAGCAGTTCTTC.

V and J are TRBV5-1 and TRBJ1-4; D may be TRBD1 (6 bases). Germline V gives CDR1 SGHRS, CDR2 YFSETQ. Trimming pared 0 bases from V and 2 bases from J, leaving 8 bases between. The CDR3 consists of 15 residues. For the CDR3, the DNA is TGCGCCAGCAGCTTGGATCAGGGGACTAATGAAAAACTGTTTTTT. Residues: CASSLDQGTNEKLFF.

The chain couples TRBV5-1 to TRBJ1-4, with D tentatively TRBD1 (5 bases). Germline assignment: CDR1 SGHRS and CDR2 YFSETQ. This CDR3 spans 14 amino acids. The V gene lost 7 bases and the J gene lost 8 bases, with 18 bases spanning the gap. The CDR3 bases are TGCGCCAGCGGGTTAGACAGCCTAAACGAAAAACTGTTTTTT. It encodes CASGLDSLNEKLFF.

The chain employs TRBV7-9 and TRBJ2-7; D may be TRBD1 (8 bases). The germline V gene has CDR1 SEHNR and CDR2 FQNEAQ (reference sequence). This CDR3 has 13 amino acids. The V gene lost 5 bases and the J gene lost 5 bases, with 13 bases spanning the gap. CDR3 sequence (DNA): TGTGCCAGCAGCCACAGGGGGGGAAACGAGCAGTACTTC. Protein sequence: CASSHRGGNEQYF.

This clone was seen a handful of times. The chain has TRBV10-3 and TRBJ2-5; D is unclear. The V end lost 0 bases, the J end lost 2 bases, and 7 bases lay between the germline ends. Germline V gene lookup returns CDR1 ENHRY and CDR2 SYGVKD. The CDR3 length is 14 residues. Written as DNA, the CDR3 is TGTGCCATCAGTGAGTCCGCAGGTCAAGAGACCCAGTACTTC. It encodes CAISESAGQETQYF.

The CDR3 here is CASSPRQGETGGYTF. The DNA of the CDR3 is TGTGCCAGCTCTCCGCGACAGGGGGAGACGGGTGGCTACACCTTC. This chain connects TRBV18 to TRBJ1-2; TRBD1 matches 9 bases. The CDR3 runs 15 residues. Per germline, CDR1 KGHSH and CDR2 LQKENI. J gave up 7 bases and V 6 bases, and 12 bases lay outside the gene matches. The full variable domain, its missing parts supplied by reference TRBV18 and TRBJ1-2, is NAGVMQNPRHLVRRRGQEARLRCSPMKGHSHVYWYRQLPEEGLKFMVYLQKENIIDESGMPKERFSAEFPKEGPSILRIQQVVRGDSAAYFCASSPRQGETGGYTFGSGTRLTVV.

The chain joins TRBV5-6 to TRBJ2-1; a possible D gene is TRBD1 (5 bases). This CDR3 has 18 residues. V was cut by 4 bases and J by 1 base, with 21 bases left in between. Germline-derived CDR1 and CDR2 are SGHDT and YYEEEE. The CDR3 is CASSPVTLDSISYNEQFF. CDR3 sequence (DNA): TGTGCCAGCAGCCCGGTGACCTTAGACAGCATATCCTACAATGAGCAGTTCTTC.

The chain carries TRBV19 and TRBJ1-1, with D unresolved. CDR1 LNHDA and CDR2 SQIVND come from the germline V gene (reference sequence). V was clipped by 3 bases and J by 6 bases, with 8 bases between them. This CDR3 spans 12 amino acids. The CDR3 sequence: CASSMGVAEAFF. CDR3 nucleotide sequence: TGTGCCAGTAGTATGGGCGTCGCTGAAGCTTTCTTT.

This chain uses TRBV11-2 with TRBJ1-3; D remains unclear. Germline values: CDR1 SGHAT, CDR2 FQNNGV. This CDR3 comprises 13 residues. V gave up 2 bases and J gave up 1 base, with 3 bases separating them. CDR3 amino acids: CASSLSSGNTIYF. The CDR3, as DNA: TGTGCCAGCAGCTTATCGTCTGGAAACACCATATATTTT. The complete variable domain, with remaining parts taken from reference TRBV11-2 and TRBJ1-3, reads EAGVAQSPRYKIIEKRQSVAFWCNPISGHATLYWYQQILGQGPKLLIQFQNNGVVDDSQLPKDRFSAERLKGVDSTLKIQPAKLEDSAVYLCASSLSSGNTIYFGEGSWLTVV.